What follows are 13 T cell receptor beta chains derived from one specimen sequenced in a study of blood T cell repertoires in COVID-19. The method was immunoSEQ multiplex PCR; TCRdb's version includes in-frame clones alone and lacks a portion of them. The sample has roughly 140,000 clones, around 90% seen once. What was sequenced was peripheral blood. The receptors stem from a woman aged 60-75 years with active or convalescent COVID-19.

This rearrangement joins TRBV9 to TRBJ2-7, with 8 nucleotides matching TRBD2. Germline trimming cut 3 bases from V and 4 bases from J; bases unmatched to any gene: 6. CDR3 size: 14 residues. Looked up from germline, CDR1 is SGDLS and CDR2 is YYNGEE. The CDR3 DNA is TGTGCCAGCAGCGCGAGCGGGGGAGCTTACGAGCAGTACTTC. This sequence encodes CASSASGGAYEQYF.

The chain links TRBV10-3 to TRBJ2-3; TRBD2 matches 9 bases. The trim removed 0 bases at V and 4 bases at J, leaving 2 bases unmatched. Per the germline V gene, CDR1 is ENHRY and CDR2 is SYGVKD. The CDR3 has 15 amino acids. CDR3 nucleotide sequence: TGTGCCATCAGTGAGTCCAGCGGGGGGCCAGATACGCAGTATTTT. This translates into CAISESSGGPDTQYF.

V and J are TRBV5-4 and TRBJ1-2; no firm D call. This CDR3 comprises 13 residues. Trimming removed 6 bases from V and 4 bases from J, with 13 bases in between. Germline V gene sequence: CDR1 SGHNT, CDR2 YYREEE (reference sequence). The CDR3, as DNA: TGTGCCAGCAATCGACCGGGGATCTATGGCTACACCTTC. As protein: CASNRPGIYGYTF. The complete variable domain, with remaining parts taken from reference TRBV5-4 and TRBJ1-2, reads ETGVTQSPTHLIKTRGQQVTLRCSSQSGHNTVSWYQQALGQGPQFIFQYYREEENGRGNFPPRFSGLQFPNYSSELNVNALELDDSALYLCASNRPGIYGYTFGSGTRLTVV.

The V and J genes are TRBV19 and TRBJ1-5, with no clear D. V was pared by 0 bases and J by 0 bases, with 15 bases between. Per germline, CDR1 LNHDA and CDR2 SQIVND (reference sequence). The CDR3 length is 18 residues. The CDR3 protein is CASSIEKGTGFSNQPQHF. The CDR3 nucleotides are TGTGCCAGTAGTATAGAGAAAGGAACGGGATTTAGCAATCAGCCCCAGCATTTT.

The gene calls are TRBV27 and TRBJ2-7; D may be TRBD1 (8 bases). Trimming took off 4 bases at V and 7 bases at J, with 20 bases between the two ends. In germline, CDR1 is MNHEY, CDR2 SMNVEV (reference sequence). The CDR3 sequence is 15 residues long. The CDR3 region is CASSYRGGSRGEQYF. The CDR3 nucleotides read TGTGCCAGCAGTTACAGGGGGGGGTCTCGTGGTGAGCAGTACTTC.

The rearrangement uses TRBV15 and TRBJ1-1; D is unclear. The germline V gene has CDR1 LNHNV and CDR2 YYDKDF (reference sequence). CDR3 length equals 13 residues. Between the trimmed V and J ends, which lost 3 bases and 4 bases, there was a span of 9 bases. The CDR3 reads CATSRQEGTEAFF. DNA for the CDR3: TGTGCCACCAGCAGGCAGGAGGGCACTGAAGCTTTCTTT. Full variable domain (remainder filled in from reference TRBV15 and TRBJ1-1): DAMVIQNPRYQVTQFGKPVTLSCSQTLNHNVMYWYQQKSSQAPKLLFHYYDKDFNNEADTPDNFQSRRPNTSFCFLDIRSPGLGDTAMYLCATSRQEGTEAFFGQGTRLTVV.

The chain uses TRBV20-1 and TRBJ2-7; no clear D. CDR3 length equals 11 residues. Germline values: CDR1 DFQATT, CDR2 SNEGSKA (reference sequence). Trimming took off 6 bases at V and 3 bases at J, with 9 bases between the two ends. The CDR3 sequence is CSAPQNYEQYF. In DNA, the CDR3 is TGCAGTGCCCCCCAGAACTACGAGCAGTACTTC.

V is TRBV9 and J is TRBJ1-3; D gene uncertain. Trimming stripped 3 bases from V and 4 bases from J, with 8 bases between. Germline V gene data show CDR1 as SGDLS and CDR2 as YYNGEE. The CDR3 has 13 amino acids. CDR3 in DNA: TGTGCCAGCAGCGCCAGGCTGGGAAACACCATATATTTT. Translating it yields CASSARLGNTIYF.

The CDR3 nucleotides read TGTGCCAGCAGTAAAAGACAGGGCTATGGCTACACCTTC. Translation gives CASSKRQGYGYTF. The chain couples TRBV12-3 or TRBV12-4 to TRBJ1-2; TRBD1 agrees at 7 bases. The V segment lost 5 bases and the J segment 4 bases; nucleotides outside the gene matches: 4. This CDR3 is built from 13 residues.

The genes are TRBV7-2 and TRBJ1-2, with a weak D call TRBD1 (6 bases). Germline V CDR1 and CDR2: SGHTA, FQGNSA. The CDR3 covers 12 residues. V lost 7 bases to trimming and J lost 2 bases, with 8 bases between them. CDR3 protein: CASNTGNYGYTF. The CDR3 DNA reads TGTGCCAGCAACACAGGGAACTATGGCTACACCTTC. The full variable domain, rest sourced from reference TRBV7-2 and TRBJ1-2, is GAGVSQSPSNKVTEKGKDVELRCDPISGHTALYWYRQSLGQGLEFLIYFQGNSAPDKSGLPSDRFSAERTGGSVSTLTIQRTQQEDSAVYLCASNTGNYGYTFGSGTRLTVV.

The chain recombines TRBV20-1 with TRBJ2-1, with D possibly TRBD2 on 6 matching bases. Germline lookup yields CDR1 DFQATT and CDR2 SNEGSKA (reference sequence). This CDR3 has 15 residues. V shed 3 bases and J shed 0 bases, with 12 bases lying between them. The CDR3 reads CSASSGRNSYNEQFF. The CDR3 DNA follows: TGCAGTGCTAGTTCTGGGAGGAACTCCTACAATGAGCAGTTCTTC.

The rearrangement links TRBV7-2 to TRBJ1-2; TRBD1 aligns across 8 bases. V lost 4 bases to trimming and J lost 7 bases; unmatched junction nucleotides: 11. Germline V lookup: CDR1 SGHTA, CDR2 FQGNSA. CDR3 length: 15 residues. For the CDR3, the DNA is TGTGCCAGCAGCTCGCCGGGACAGGCCCCTCGTGGCTACACCTTC. It specifies CASSSPGQAPRGYTF.

V is TRBV25-1 and J is TRBJ1-1; D unresolved. The CDR3 totals 14 residues. Germline CDR1 is MGHDK and CDR2 is SYGVNS. The germline V and J ends were trimmed by 2 bases and 10 bases, with 17 bases remaining between them. CDR3 DNA sequence: TGTGCCAGCAGTGAAGGTGCGGCCTATGGAGGAGCTTTCTTT. Its translation is CASSEGAAYGGAFF.